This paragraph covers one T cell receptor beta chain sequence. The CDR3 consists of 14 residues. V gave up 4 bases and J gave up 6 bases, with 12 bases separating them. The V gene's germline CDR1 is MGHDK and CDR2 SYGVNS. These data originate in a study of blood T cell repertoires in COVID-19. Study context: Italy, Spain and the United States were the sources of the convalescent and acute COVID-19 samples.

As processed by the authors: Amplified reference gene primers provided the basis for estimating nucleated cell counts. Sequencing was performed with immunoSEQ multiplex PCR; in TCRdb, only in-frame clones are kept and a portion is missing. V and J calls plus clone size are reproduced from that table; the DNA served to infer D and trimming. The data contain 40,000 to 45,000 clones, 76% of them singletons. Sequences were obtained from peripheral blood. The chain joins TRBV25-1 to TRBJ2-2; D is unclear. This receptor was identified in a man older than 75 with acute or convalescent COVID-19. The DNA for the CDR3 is TGTGCCAGCAGTGGACCCCAGGTGTCCGGGGAGCTGTTTTTT. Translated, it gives CASSGPQVSGELFF.